These 11 T cell receptor beta chains were sequenced from one sample in a study of shared clonotypes between healthy human individuals (dated by TCRdb to 2020 to 2021). Library preparation employed the immunoSEQ multiplex PCR assay. TCRdb took over this immuneACCESS table, retaining in-frame rearrangements with V and J assigned. Such tables are incomplete; in checked studies, under half of the missing clones stem from an unresolved V gene, and the remainder is unexplained. The table for this sample lists about 1 million clones; about 77% of them were counted only once. Around 1.5% of the sample goes to the ten largest clones. Material: memory CD4+ T cells sorted from blood. The cell subset or site label, read with the paper, signifies: CD45RA-negative fraction. Receptor source: a man aged 18 to 30 in good health.

V gene TRBV7-2 combines with J gene TRBJ2-4; no clear D. The V gene's germline CDR1 is SGHTA and CDR2 FQGNSA. The CDR3 has 15 residues. The V and J ends lost 2 bases and 0 bases respectively, with 8 bases between them. The CDR3 DNA follows: TGTGCCAGCAGCTTAACAACCTTAGCCAAAAACATTCAGTACTTC. Encoded protein: CASSLTTLAKNIQYF.

The chain couples TRBV6-1 to TRBJ2-7; D is perhaps TRBD2 (6 bases). There are 16 residues in the CDR3. CDR1 and CDR2 from the germline V gene are MNHNS and SASEGT. Deletions cut 4 bases from V and 0 bases from J, with 16 bases between. The CDR3 DNA follows: TGTGCCAGCAGTGGGGGAGGCGGGCGCTTCTCCTACGAGCAGTACTTC. It yields the protein CASSGGGGRFSYEQYF.

The chain uses TRBV4-1 and TRBJ1-1; 12 bases line up with TRBD1. This CDR3 region has 16 residues. Germline CDR1 reads MGHRA; CDR2 reads YSYEKL. V trimming: 2 bases; J trimming: 5 bases; junction bases outside the gene matches: 6. The CDR3 DNA is TGCGCCAGCAGCCAAAGAAAGGGACAGGGGGCGACTGAAGCTTTCTTT. It is translated as CASSQRKGQGATEAFF.

The chain links TRBV2 to TRBJ1-2; TRBD1 matches 7 bases. The germline CDR1 and CDR2 sequences are SNHLY and FYNNEI. V shed 6 bases and J 2 bases; nucleotides not matched to a gene: 6. The CDR3 runs to 14 residues. The CDR3 sequence: CASRGQPQNYGYTF. The CDR3 coding sequence is TGTGCCAGCAGGGGACAGCCTCAAAACTATGGCTACACCTTC.

The chain couples TRBV7-8 to TRBJ2-5; 9 positions match TRBD1. V was pared by 2 bases and J by 1 base, with 2 bases of the junction left unmatched. Per the germline V gene, CDR1 is SGHVS and CDR2 is FQNEAQ. This CDR3 spans 15 amino acids. The CDR3 reads CASSLRTGVQETQYF. Written as DNA, the CDR3 is TGTGCCAGCAGCTTAAGGACAGGGGTCCAAGAGACCCAGTACTTC.

About this clone itself: A read error may be the cause here, since a much bigger clone is one base away. The CDR3 loop reads CAWSATGWQYF. CDR3 sequence (DNA): TGTGCCTGGAGTGCCACTGGCTGGCAGTACTTC. This chain connects TRBV30 to TRBJ2-5; D unclear. Germline V gives CDR1 GTSNPN, CDR2 SVGIG (reference sequence). The CDR3 contains 11 residues. Trimming took off 1 base at V and 11 bases at J, with 11 bases between the two ends.

The chain has TRBV19 and TRBJ2-4, with D maybe TRBD2 (7 bases). This CDR3 has 15 residues. Trimming removed 9 bases from V and 1 base from J, with 16 bases in between. Germline V gene data show CDR1 as LNHDA and CDR2 as SQIVND (reference sequence). In nucleotides, the CDR3 is TGTGCCAGCAGAACAGGGAGGGGTGCCAAAAACATTCAGTACTTC. This sequence encodes CASRTGRGAKNIQYF.

Only a few counts were recorded for this clone. The chain couples TRBV28 to TRBJ2-1; 8 bases align to TRBD2. The CDR3 length is 14 residues. CDR1 MDHEN and CDR2 SYDVKM come from the germline V gene. The V gene end was trimmed by 6 bases and the J gene end by 8 bases; junction bases not matched to a gene: 9. CDR3 nucleotides: TGTGCCAGCAGCCGAGAACGGGGGGGCGATGAGCAGTTCTTC. This encodes CASSRERGGDEQFF.

The chain carries TRBV7-9 and TRBJ1-5; 9 positions agree with TRBD1. The junction had 3 bases not matched to a gene; V was cut back by 5 bases and J by 7 bases. Germline CDR1 reads SEHNR; CDR2 reads FQNEAQ (reference sequence). The CDR3 contains 13 residues. The DNA of the CDR3 is TGTGCCAGCAGCCGACAGGGGGGACAGCCCCAGCATTTT. Amino acids: CASSRQGGQPQHF.

The genes are TRBV10-3 and TRBJ1-2, with D possibly being TRBD1 (6 bases). V shed 11 bases and J shed 7 bases, with 14 bases lying between them. The CDR3 spans 11 residues. Germline CDR1 is ENHRY and CDR2 is SYGVKD. The DNA of the CDR3 is TGTGCCTCGGCGGGGGCGGGTGGCTACACCTTC. This encodes CASAGAGGYTF.

This clone was found a few times. V gene TRBV11-2 combines with J gene TRBJ2-5, with 13 bases aligning to TRBD2. Germline-derived CDR1 and CDR2 are SGHAT and FQNNGV. This CDR3 contains 16 residues. V lost 6 bases to trimming and J lost 1 base; unmatched junction nucleotides: 5. CDR3 sequence reads: CASSPTSGRVQETQYF. The CDR3 region has the DNA TGTGCCAGCAGTCCCACTAGCGGGAGGGTCCAAGAGACCCAGTACTTC. Filled out from reference TRBV11-2 and TRBJ2-5, the complete variable domain reads EAGVAQSPRYKIIEKRQSVAFWCNPISGHATLYWYQQILGQGPKLLIQFQNNGVVDDSQLPKDRFSAERLKGVDSTLKIQPAKLEDSAVYLCASSPTSGRVQETQYFGPGTRLLVL.